Listed here are 15 T cell receptor beta chains from one sample, sequenced in a study of T cell responses to AZD1222 COVID-19 vaccine (dated by TCRdb to about 2021). Libraries came from the immunoSEQ multiplex PCR assay. The source is immuneACCESS, and TCRdb retained only in-frame sequences with V and J called. Part of the clones is not carried over; for the studies checked, unresolved V genes explain less than half of this, and the remainder is unexplained. This sample holds 110,000 or so clones; about 88% were observed only once. About 40% of the sample goes to the ten largest clones. The time point label, read with the paper, signifies: about 28 days (+/-7) after the second vaccine dose. The sequencing used peripheral blood, collected 28 days after the second AZD1222 dose. The receptors come from an adult who received the AZD1222 COVID-19 vaccine.

The chain combines TRBV28 with TRBJ2-2, with unresolved D. There are 11 residues in the CDR3. Per germline, CDR1 MDHEN and CDR2 SYDVKM. Trimming took 7 bases from V and 6 from J, leaving 6 bases between them. The CDR3 sequence: CASTSSGELFF. The CDR3 nucleotides read TGTGCCAGCACCTCTTCCGGGGAGCTGTTTTTT.

Here the CDR3 DNA reads TGTGCCAGCAGCCAGGAACAGGGTAACAGGGCCTACGAGCAGTACTTC. Translation gives CASSQEQGNRAYEQYF. The chain combines TRBV14 with TRBJ2-7; TRBD1 might be the D (6 bases). Germline loops: CDR1 SGHDN, CDR2 FVKESK. The V and J ends lost 3 bases and 2 bases respectively, with 17 bases between them. The CDR3 is 16 amino acids.

This clone appeared a single time. J is TRBJ2-5 and V is TRBV3-1 (or the pseudogene TRBV3-2), with 11 bases aligning to TRBD1. The CDR3 totals 14 residues. Germline CDR1 reads LGHDT; CDR2 reads YNNKEL (reference sequence). V shed 4 bases, J shed 2 bases, and the junction held 0 bases outside the gene matches. CDR3 DNA sequence: TGTGCCAGCAGCCGGGACAGGGGGCAAGAGACCCAGTACTTC. It translates to CASSRDRGQETQYF.

V is TRBV7-2 and J is TRBJ2-3; D possibly corresponds to TRBD1 (6 bases). From germline, CDR1 is SGHTA and CDR2 FQGNSA. Between the trimmed V and J ends, which lost 4 bases and 10 bases, there was a span of 15 bases. The CDR3 runs 13 residues. The CDR3 protein is CASSSRQDSAQYF. In nucleotides, the CDR3 is TGTGCCAGCAGCTCCCGACAGGACAGTGCGCAGTATTTT.

As DNA, the CDR3 is TGCGCCAGCAGCCCCTTTCGGGGGGAGGGCCGTGGGGATGAGCAGTTCTTC. It yields the protein CASSPFRGEGRGDEQFF. The chain couples TRBV5-1 to TRBJ2-1; 7 positions agree with TRBD2. Germline V gene data show CDR1 as SGHRS and CDR2 as YFSETQ. CDR3 length: 17 residues. V was pared by 4 bases and J by 8 bases, with 18 bases of the junction left unmatched.

The rearrangement joins TRBV18 to TRBJ2-2, with D tentatively TRBD1 (5 bases). This CDR3 has 15 residues. Trimming pared 3 bases from V and 4 bases from J, leaving 12 bases between. The germline gives CDR1 KGHSH, CDR2 LQKENI. CDR3 protein: CASSPQQDPTGELFF. The CDR3, as DNA: TGTGCCAGCTCACCGCAACAGGATCCCACCGGGGAGCTGTTTTTT.

This rearrangement joins TRBV28 to TRBJ1-1, with 9 bases lining up with TRBD1. Germline V gene lookup returns CDR1 MDHEN and CDR2 SYDVKM. The CDR3 extends over 14 amino acids. Trimming took 7 bases from V and 5 from J; bases not matched to a gene: 8. The CDR3 spells CASNYRGRGTEAFF. The DNA for the CDR3 is TGTGCCAGCAATTACAGGGGGCGCGGGACTGAAGCTTTCTTT. Full variable domain (outside the CDR3, taken from reference TRBV28 and TRBJ1-1): DVKVTQSSRYLVKRTGEKVFLECVQDMDHENMFWYRQDPGLGLRLIYFSYDVKMKEKGDIPEGYSVSREKKERFSLILESASTNQTSMYLCASNYRGRGTEAFFGQGTRLTVV.

This sequence joins TRBV21-1 and TRBJ2-5. TRBV21-1 is designated a pseudogene. This CDR3 comprises 15 residues. The CDR3 nucleotides are TGTGCCAGCAGCTCCCCGGGGCTTATTGGGGAGACCCAGTACTTC. This gives the protein CASSSPGLIGETQYF.

The rearrangement uses TRBV2 and TRBJ2-4, with a possible D match to TRBD2 (6 bases). V lost 2 bases to trimming and J lost 3 bases, with 11 bases between them. This CDR3 has 15 amino acids. Germline CDR1 reads SNHLY; CDR2 reads FYNNEI. The DNA of the CDR3 is TGTGCCAGCAGTGAACAGGGAGGCGGCAAAAACATTCAGTACTTC. Its translation is CASSEQGGGKNIQYF.

The V and J genes are TRBV12-3 or TRBV12-4 and TRBJ1-1, with D perhaps matching TRBD1 (5 bases). The CDR3 sequence is 11 residues long. Trimming removed 8 bases from V and 7 bases from J, with 11 bases in between. The CDR3 sequence: CASGGRGEAFF. CDR3 nucleotide sequence: TGTGCCAGCGGGGGTAGGGGTGAAGCTTTCTTT.

The chain carries TRBV6-5 and TRBJ2-3, with 7 bases matching TRBD1. This CDR3 has 14 amino acids. Looked up from germline, CDR1 is MNHEY and CDR2 is SVGAGI. Trimming took 2 bases from V and 6 from J; bases not matched to a gene: 5. As DNA, the CDR3 is TGTGCCAGCAGTTACCGGGGACAGTTGGATACGCAGTATTTT. Its protein is CASSYRGQLDTQYF.

The CDR3 sequence: CASSPQGGGANVLTF. The DNA of the CDR3 is TGTGCCAGCAGCCCACAGGGCGGGGGGGCCAACGTCCTGACTTTC. V and J are TRBV2 and TRBJ2-6; maybe TRBD1 (6 bases). V gave up 6 bases and J gave up 4 bases, with 13 bases separating them. The CDR3 contains 15 residues. Germline values: CDR1 SNHLY, CDR2 FYNNEI. The complete variable domain, with remaining parts taken from reference TRBV2 and TRBJ2-6, reads EPEVTQTPSHQVTQMGQEVILRCVPISNHLYFYWYRQILGQKVEFLVSFYNNEISEKSEIFDDQFSVERPDGSNFTLKIRSTKLEDSAMYFCASSPQGGGANVLTFGAGSRLTVL.

In this sample, this clone turned up once. The genes are TRBV4-3 and TRBJ2-7; perhaps TRBD1 as D (5 bases). This CDR3 region has 13 residues. Trimming left V 0 bases short and J 3 bases short, with 6 bases between. Germline values: CDR1 LGHNA, CDR2 YSLEER. CDR3 DNA: TGCGCCAGCAGCCAAGACCAGGGCTACGAGCAGTACTTC. Translation gives CASSQDQGYEQYF.

The table lists this clone with a few counts. J is TRBJ1-2 and V is TRBV3-1 (or the pseudogene TRBV3-2), with unresolved D. CDR1 LGHDT and CDR2 YNNKEL come from the germline V gene (reference sequence). V lost 1 base to trimming and J lost 0 bases, with 9 bases between them. This CDR3 contains 15 residues. DNA of the CDR3: TGTGCCAGCAGCCAAGGACACATAACTAACTATGGCTACACCTTC. Residues: CASSQGHITNYGYTF.

This clone was observed once. The V call is TRBV6-5, the J call TRBJ2-7; TRBD2 agrees at 9 bases. The germline V gene encodes CDR1 MNHEY and CDR2 SVGAGI. This CDR3 region has 13 residues. The V gene end was trimmed by 6 bases and the J gene end by 4 bases; junction bases not matched to a gene: 4. The CDR3: CASRASGTYEQYF. The CDR3 DNA follows: TGTGCCAGCAGGGCTAGCGGGACTTACGAGCAGTACTTC.